Given below is one T cell receptor beta chain in context. The record originates from a study of blood T cell repertoires in COVID-19. Original processing methods: Amplifying reference gene primers gave estimates of nucleated cell counts. Some clones are missing from TCRdb's copy, which holds only in-frame ones; the method was immunoSEQ multiplex PCR. Clone size and the V and J calls come from that table; the DNA yielded D and trimming. The table records approximately 300,000 clones, 90% of them present only once. Participants were aged 18 to 89 years, lived in 24 US areas, and enrolled virtually. In assigning cohorts, the study relied on participant-reported clinical history. It was within 2 weeks before study entry that exposed participants met a COVID-19 case. The CDR3 has 15 amino acids. Germline CDR1 LNHDA, CDR2 SQIVND (reference sequence). Germline trimming cut 5 bases from V and 5 bases from J; bases unmatched to any gene: 11.

Sequences were obtained from PBMCs or T cells enriched from blood (not recorded which). The receptor was isolated from a woman in her twenties or thirties who had been exposed to COVID-19. The chain links TRBV19 to TRBJ1-2; 7 nucleotides match TRBD1. The CDR3 is CASSSRTGDAYGYTF. In nucleotides, the CDR3 is TGTGCCAGTAGTTCCCGGACAGGAGATGCTTATGGCTACACCTTC.